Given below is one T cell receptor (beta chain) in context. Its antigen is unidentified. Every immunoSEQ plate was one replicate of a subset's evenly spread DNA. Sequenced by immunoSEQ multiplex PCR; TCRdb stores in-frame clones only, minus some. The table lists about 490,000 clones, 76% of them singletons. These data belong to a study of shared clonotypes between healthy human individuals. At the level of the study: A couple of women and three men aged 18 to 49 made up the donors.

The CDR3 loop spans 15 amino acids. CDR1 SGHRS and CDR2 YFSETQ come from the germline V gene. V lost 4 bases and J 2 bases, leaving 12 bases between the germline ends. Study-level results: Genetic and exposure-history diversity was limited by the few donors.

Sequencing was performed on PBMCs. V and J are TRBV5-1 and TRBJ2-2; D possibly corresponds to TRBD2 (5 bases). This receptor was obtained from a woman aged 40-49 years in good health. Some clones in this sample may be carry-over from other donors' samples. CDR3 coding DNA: TGCGCCAGCAGCCCGGACGGAGGAAACACCGGGGAGCTGTTTTTT. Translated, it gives CASSPDGGNTGELFF.